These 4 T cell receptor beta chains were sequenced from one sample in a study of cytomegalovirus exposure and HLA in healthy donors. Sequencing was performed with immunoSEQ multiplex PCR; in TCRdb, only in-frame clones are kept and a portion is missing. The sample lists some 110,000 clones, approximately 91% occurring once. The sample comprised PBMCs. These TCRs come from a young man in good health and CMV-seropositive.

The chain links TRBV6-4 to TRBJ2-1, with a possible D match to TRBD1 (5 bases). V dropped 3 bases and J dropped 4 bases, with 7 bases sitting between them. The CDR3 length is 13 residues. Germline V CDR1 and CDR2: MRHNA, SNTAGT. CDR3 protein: CASSEGDYNEQFF. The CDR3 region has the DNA TGTGCCAGCAGTGAAGGGGATTACAATGAGCAGTTCTTC.

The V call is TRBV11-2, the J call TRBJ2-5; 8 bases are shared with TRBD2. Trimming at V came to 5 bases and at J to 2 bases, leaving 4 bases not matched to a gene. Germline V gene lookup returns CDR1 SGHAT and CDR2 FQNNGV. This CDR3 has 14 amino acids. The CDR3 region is CASSLTSGQETQYF. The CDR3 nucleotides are TGTGCCAGCAGCCTCACTAGCGGTCAAGAGACCCAGTACTTC.

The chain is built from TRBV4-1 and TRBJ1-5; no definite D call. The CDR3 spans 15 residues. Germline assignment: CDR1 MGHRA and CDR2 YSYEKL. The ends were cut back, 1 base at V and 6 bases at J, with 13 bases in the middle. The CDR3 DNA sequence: TGCGCCAGCAGCCAAGGAAATCCGGGAGGTCAGCCCCAGCATTTT. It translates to CASSQGNPGGQPQHF.

The CDR3 loop reads CASSLQEYNEQFF. The CDR3 DNA is TGTGCCAGCAGCTTACAGGAATACAATGAGCAGTTCTTC. The rearrangement links TRBV7-2 to TRBJ2-1, with no clear D. Germline CDR1 SGHTA, CDR2 FQGNSA. V lost 2 bases to trimming and J lost 4 bases, with 6 bases between them. CDR3 length: 13 amino acids.